Below are 15 T cell receptor beta chains sequenced from a single sample in a study of T cell responses to AZD1222 COVID-19 vaccine. TCRdb's table, derived via immunoSEQ multiplex PCR, lists solely in-frame clones and lacks some. The table includes over 110,000 clones, 80% to 90% detected once. The source was peripheral blood, collected on day 0 of AZD1222 vaccination. The origin of the receptors is an adult in good health.

The chain carries TRBV3-1 (or the pseudogene TRBV3-2) and TRBJ1-5; 7 bases match TRBD1. The CDR3 contains 15 residues. V dropped 4 bases and J dropped 2; count of bases not matched to a gene: 5. The V gene's germline CDR1 is LGHDT and CDR2 YNNKEL (reference sequence). The CDR3 here is CASSPNGQGNQPQHF. DNA of the CDR3: TGTGCCAGCAGCCCGAATGGACAGGGCAATCAGCCCCAGCATTTT.

This clone was picked up one time. The chain joins TRBV18 to TRBJ1-3; no clear D gene. Germline V gene lookup returns CDR1 KGHSH and CDR2 LQKENI. The CDR3 runs 14 residues. V was trimmed by 0 bases and J by 2 bases, leaving 5 bases between them. The CDR3: CASSPPPAGNTIYF. Here the CDR3 DNA reads TGTGCCAGCTCACCACCCCCCGCTGGAAACACCATATATTTT.

The chain links TRBV30 to TRBJ1-2; 7 positions match TRBD1. Germline CDR1 GTSNPN, CDR2 SVGIG (reference sequence). The CDR3 is 13 amino acids. Trimming took 2 bases from V and 8 from J; bases not matched to a gene: 8. The CDR3 protein is CAWSFDRVKGYTF. DNA for the CDR3: TGTGCCTGGAGTTTTGACAGGGTGAAAGGCTACACCTTC. The whole variable domain, filled in from reference TRBV30 and TRBJ1-2, reads SQTIHQWPATLVQPVGSPLSLECTVEGTSNPNLYWYRQAAGRGLQLLFYSVGIGQISSEVPQNLSASRPQDRQFILSSKKLLLSDSGFYLCAWSFDRVKGYTFGSGTRLTVV.

The genes are TRBV4-2 and TRBJ2-1; no reliable D call. This CDR3 spans 12 amino acids. V shed 1 base and J shed 5 bases, with 3 bases lying between them. Germline V lookup: CDR1 LGHNA, CDR2 YNFKEQ. Written as DNA, the CDR3 is TGTGCCAGCAGCCAAGGGGACAATGAGCAGTTCTTC. This sequence encodes CASSQGDNEQFF.

This clone was seen a single time. V is TRBV5-1 and J is TRBJ2-3, with D perhaps matching TRBD2 (6 bases). CDR3 length: 17 residues. Trimming removed 0 bases at V and 3 bases at J, with 17 bases between. Germline V gives CDR1 SGHRS, CDR2 YFSETQ. The DNA of the CDR3 is TGCGCCAGCAGCTTGGCCGGCGGGGCCTTCCCTACAGATACGCAGTATTTT. This translates into CASSLAGGAFPTDTQYF. Complete variable domain (other parts from reference TRBV5-1 and TRBJ2-3): KAGVTQTPRYLIKTRGQQVTLSCSPISGHRSVSWYQQTPGQGLQFLFEYFSETQRNKGNFPGRFSGRQFSNSRSEMNVSTLELGDSALYLCASSLAGGAFPTDTQYFGPGTRLTVL.

This CDR3 is CSATPTDQYGYTF. DNA for the CDR3: TGCAGCGCAACCCCGACAGATCAGTATGGCTACACCTTC. The genes are TRBV29-1 and TRBJ1-2; weak D call: TRBD1 (5 bases). With 7 bases removed from V and 5 bases from J, the gap between germline ends came to 17 bases. This CDR3 contains 13 residues. Germline assignment: CDR1 SQVTM and CDR2 ANQGSEA.

This clone was seen a handful of times. This chain links TRBV3-1 (or the pseudogene TRBV3-2) with TRBJ2-7; D remains unclear. Germline values: CDR1 LGHDT, CDR2 YNNKEL (reference sequence). Trimming took 1 base from V and 6 from J, leaving 10 bases between them. The CDR3 sequence is 13 residues long. CDR3 nucleotides: TGTGCCAGCAGCCAAGTTAGGGTCGGCGAGCAGTACTTC. It translates to CASSQVRVGEQYF.

The chain combines TRBV6-1 with TRBJ1-1; the D is unclear. V was clipped by 6 bases and J by 4 bases, with 27 bases between them. The CDR3 has 18 amino acids. CDR1 and CDR2 from the germline V gene are MNHNS and SASEGT. The CDR3 bases are TGTGCCAGCAGAGAACGAACACCGGGAAGACCCTGGCCCACTGAAGCTTTCTTT. It is translated as CASRERTPGRPWPTEAFF.

The chain employs TRBV19 and TRBJ2-5; 9 nucleotides align to TRBD2. After removal of 3 bases from V and 6 bases from J, the junction contained 5 bases not matched to a gene. Germline CDR1 LNHDA, CDR2 SQIVND (reference sequence). The CDR3 has 14 residues. CDR3 amino acids: CASSIRLADKTQYF. Here the CDR3 DNA reads TGTGCCAGTAGTATTCGACTAGCGGACAAGACCCAGTACTTC.

This chain uses TRBV9 with TRBJ2-7; D might be TRBD1 or TRBD2, each matching 6 bases. This CDR3 spans 15 amino acids. Per the germline V gene, CDR1 is SGDLS and CDR2 is YYNGEE. The germline V and J ends were trimmed by 0 bases and 5 bases, with 15 bases remaining between them. This CDR3 is CASSVEGGNTDEQYF. The DNA of the CDR3 is TGTGCCAGCAGCGTAGAGGGGGGAAACACCGACGAGCAGTACTTC.

This sequence joins TRBV9 and TRBJ2-1; the D gene is possibly TRBD2 (6 bases). The V end lost 1 base, the J end lost 4 bases, and 12 bases lay between the germline ends. The germline CDR1 and CDR2 sequences are SGDLS and YYNGEE. This CDR3 spans 15 amino acids. The CDR3 loop is CASSVWGEDYNEQFF. DNA of the CDR3: TGTGCCAGCAGCGTATGGGGGGAAGATTACAATGAGCAGTTCTTC.

The rearrangement joins TRBV2 to TRBJ1-6, with a tentative D call TRBD1 (6 bases). The CDR3 runs to 11 residues. The germline CDR1 and CDR2 sequences are SNHLY and FYNNEI. Deletions cut 8 bases from V and 7 bases from J, with 6 bases between. The CDR3 reads CASQGNSPLHF. The CDR3 DNA reads as TGTGCCAGCCAGGGGAATTCACCCCTCCACTTT.

This chain uses TRBV5-1 with TRBJ1-1; no definite D call. Germline CDR1 reads SGHRS; CDR2 reads YFSETQ. The CDR3 runs 14 residues. The V end was cut by 5 bases, the J end by 5 bases, with 16 bases between. In nucleotides, the CDR3 is TGCGCCAGCAGTTCAGATGGAAGACGGACTGAAGCTTTCTTT. It specifies CASSSDGRRTEAFF.

The chain links TRBV15 to TRBJ1-1; TRBD1 matches at 11 bases. CDR3 size: 18 residues. J was trimmed by 6 bases and V by 2 bases; bases with no gene match: 14. Germline V gives CDR1 LNHNV, CDR2 YYDKDF (reference sequence). CDR3 DNA: TGTGCCACCAGCAGACCGGACAGGGGGCGAGATAGGGGCGCTGAAGCTTTCTTT. It translates to CATSRPDRGRDRGAEAFF.

The V gene is TRBV7-3, the J gene TRBJ2-3; tentative D call: TRBD2 (5 bases). V lost 5 bases, J lost 0 bases, and 12 bases lay in between. The CDR3 consists of 15 residues. In germline, CDR1 is SGHTA, CDR2 FQGTGA. The CDR3 protein is CASSATGGSTDTQYF. Here the CDR3 DNA reads TGTGCCAGCAGCGCTACTGGCGGGAGCACAGATACGCAGTATTTT.